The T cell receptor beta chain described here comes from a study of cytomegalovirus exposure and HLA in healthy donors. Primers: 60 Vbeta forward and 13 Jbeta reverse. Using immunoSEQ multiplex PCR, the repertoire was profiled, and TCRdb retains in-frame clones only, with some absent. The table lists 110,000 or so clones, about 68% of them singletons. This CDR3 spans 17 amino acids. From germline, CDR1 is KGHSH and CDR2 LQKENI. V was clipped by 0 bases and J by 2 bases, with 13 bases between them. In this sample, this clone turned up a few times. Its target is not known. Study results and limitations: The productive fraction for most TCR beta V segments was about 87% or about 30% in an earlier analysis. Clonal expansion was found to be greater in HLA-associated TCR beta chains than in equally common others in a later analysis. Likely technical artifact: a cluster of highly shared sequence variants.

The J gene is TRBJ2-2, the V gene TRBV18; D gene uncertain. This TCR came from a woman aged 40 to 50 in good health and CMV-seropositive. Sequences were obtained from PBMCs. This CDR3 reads CASSPPNSRPNTGELFF. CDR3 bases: TGTGCCAGCTCACCACCGAACAGCAGGCCAAACACCGGGGAGCTGTTTTTT.